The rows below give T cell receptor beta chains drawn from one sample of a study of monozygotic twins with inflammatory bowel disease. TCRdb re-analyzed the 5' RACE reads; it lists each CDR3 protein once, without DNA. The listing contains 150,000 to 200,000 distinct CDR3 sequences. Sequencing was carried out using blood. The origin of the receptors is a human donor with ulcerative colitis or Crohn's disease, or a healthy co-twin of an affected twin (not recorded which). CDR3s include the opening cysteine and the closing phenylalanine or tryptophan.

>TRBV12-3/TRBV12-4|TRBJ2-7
CASTLSGISYEQYF
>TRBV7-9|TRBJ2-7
CASSPGLAGYEQYF
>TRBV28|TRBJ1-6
CASSFFRVSGNSPLHF
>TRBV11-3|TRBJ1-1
CASSWQLTTEAFF
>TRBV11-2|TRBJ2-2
CASSSRVGAGELFF
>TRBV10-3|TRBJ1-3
CAISGGASGNTIYF
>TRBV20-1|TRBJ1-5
CSARHLASNQPQHF
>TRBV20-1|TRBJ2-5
CSAKDGFQETQYF
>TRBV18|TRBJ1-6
CASSLETRRDSPLHF
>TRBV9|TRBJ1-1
CASTRDRAGTEAFF
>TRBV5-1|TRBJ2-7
CASSLVGGLEQYF
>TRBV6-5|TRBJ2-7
CASSRPRGTTYEQYF
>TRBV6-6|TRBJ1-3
CASSPAGNTIYF
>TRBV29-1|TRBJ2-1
CSVGFFNEQFF
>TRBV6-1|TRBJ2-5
CASSEPGSPSQGETQYF
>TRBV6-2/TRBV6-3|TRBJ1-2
CASRQDPGQPNYGYTF
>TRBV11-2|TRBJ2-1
CASSPRVSGENEQFF
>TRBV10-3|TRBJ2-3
CAIRLAGETDTQYF
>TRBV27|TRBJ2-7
CASSSRLAEVTYEQYF